This T cell receptor (beta chain) stems from a study of blood T cell repertoires in COVID-19. Across the study: Acute and convalescent COVID-19 samples came from the United States, Italy and Spain. Nucleic acid was either cDNA or gDNA, and it came from T cells, B-cell-depleted T cells, or PBMCs.

In the study's own analysis: Reference gene primer amplification gave estimated nucleated cell counts. Profiled with immunoSEQ multiplex PCR; TCRdb holds only in-frame clones, not every one. V and J calls and clone size are given by that table; D and trimming were obtained from the DNA. The sample lists approximately 80,000 clones; 82% were seen once. After removal of 4 bases from V and 2 bases from J, the junction contained 8 bases not matched to a gene. From germline, CDR1 is SGHNT and CDR2 YYREEE (reference sequence). This CDR3 is built from 16 residues. Specimen: peripheral blood. This TCR came from a human donor in a cohort sampled during active COVID-19. The chain has TRBV5-4 and TRBJ2-3; 9 bases align to TRBD1. DNA of the CDR3: TGTGCCAGCAGCCCGGGGGACAGGGCCCTCACAGATACGCAGTATTTT. Encoded protein: CASSPGDRALTDTQYF.